The clone carrying this T cell receptor (beta chain) was counted many times. Its antigen remains unknown. These data come from a study of T-cell reconstitution after alpha-beta-depleted transplantation in children. Points from the study as a whole: TCRbeta diversity was high at day 60 in some patients (a result of surviving recipient T cells and thymic progenitors). One year post-transplant, T-cell counts and diversity were largely derived from T cells produced anew. Expanded graft clones, several hundred of them, were reportedly the source of alpha-beta T cells about two months after transplant.

The CDR3 contains 13 residues. Per the germline V gene, CDR1 is SGHRS and CDR2 is YFSETQ. V was trimmed by 1 base and J by 6 bases, leaving 11 bases between them. Construction of the TCRbeta library involved unique molecular identifiers. One entry per CDR3 protein, called by TCRdb with MiXCR from the PCR reads. This table holds under 850,000 distinct CDR3 sequences, over 10% found once. This clonotype originated in a girl aged 2 to 10 with congenital amegakaryocytic thrombocytopenia, due to receive a stem cell transplant. V usage is TRBV5-1 and J usage is TRBJ2-7; TRBD1 is a possible D gene (6 bases). This sample comprised PBMCs, obtained before TCRalphabeta/CD19-depleted stem cell transplant. CDR3 nucleotide sequence: TGCGCCAGCAGCTTGTCAGGGGTCGGCGAGCAGTACTTC. This encodes CASSLSGVGEQYF.